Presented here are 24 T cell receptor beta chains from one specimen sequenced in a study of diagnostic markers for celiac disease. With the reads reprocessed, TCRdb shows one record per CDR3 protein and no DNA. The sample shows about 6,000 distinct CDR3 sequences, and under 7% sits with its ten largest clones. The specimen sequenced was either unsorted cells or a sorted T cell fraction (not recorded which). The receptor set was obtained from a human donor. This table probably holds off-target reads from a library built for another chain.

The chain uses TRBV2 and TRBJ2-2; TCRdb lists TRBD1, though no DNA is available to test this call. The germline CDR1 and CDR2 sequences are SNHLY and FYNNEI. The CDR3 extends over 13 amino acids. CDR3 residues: CASRQGNTGELFF. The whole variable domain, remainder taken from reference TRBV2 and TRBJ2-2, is EPEVTQTPSHQVTQMGQEVILRCVPISNHLYFYWYRQILGQKVEFLVSFYNNEISEKSEIFDDQFSVERPDGSNFTLKIRSTKLEDSAMYFCASRQGNTGELFFGEGSRLTVL.

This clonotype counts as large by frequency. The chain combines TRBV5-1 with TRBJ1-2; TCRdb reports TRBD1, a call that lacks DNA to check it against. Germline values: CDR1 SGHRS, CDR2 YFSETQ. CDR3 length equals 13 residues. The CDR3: CASSLGQGNGYTF.

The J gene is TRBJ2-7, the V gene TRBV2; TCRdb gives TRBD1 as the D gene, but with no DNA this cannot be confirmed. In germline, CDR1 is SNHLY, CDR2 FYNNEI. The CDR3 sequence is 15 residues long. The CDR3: CASKPITGGRDEQYF.

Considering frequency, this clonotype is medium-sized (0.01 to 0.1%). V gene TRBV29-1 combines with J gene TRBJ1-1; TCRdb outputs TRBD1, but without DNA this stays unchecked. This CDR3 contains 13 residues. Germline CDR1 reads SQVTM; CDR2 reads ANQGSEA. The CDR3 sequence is CSVVSPVNTEAFF.

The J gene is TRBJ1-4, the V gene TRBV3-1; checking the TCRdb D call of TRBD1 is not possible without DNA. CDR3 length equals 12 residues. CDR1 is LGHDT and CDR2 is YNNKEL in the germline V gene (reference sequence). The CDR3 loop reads CASSPDRGKLFF. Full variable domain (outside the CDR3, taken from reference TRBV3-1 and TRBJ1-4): DTAVSQTPKYLVTQMGNDKSIKCEQNLGHDTMYWYKQDSKKFLKIMFSYNNKELIINETVPNRFSPKSPDKAHLNLHINSLELGDSAVYFCASSPDRGKLFFGSGTQLSVL.

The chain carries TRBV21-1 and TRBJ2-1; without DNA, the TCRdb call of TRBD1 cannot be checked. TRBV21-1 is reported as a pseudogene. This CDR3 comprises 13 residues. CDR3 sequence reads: CASGGQSPNEQFF.

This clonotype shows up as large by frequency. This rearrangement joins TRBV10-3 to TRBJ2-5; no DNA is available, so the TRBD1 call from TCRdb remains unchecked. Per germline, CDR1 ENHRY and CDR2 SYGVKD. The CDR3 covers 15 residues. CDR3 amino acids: CAISEPGTGVETQYF.

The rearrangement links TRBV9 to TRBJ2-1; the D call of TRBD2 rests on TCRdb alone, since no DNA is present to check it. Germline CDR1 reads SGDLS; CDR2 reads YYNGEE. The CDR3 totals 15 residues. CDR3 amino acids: CASSVTSGTHNEQFF.

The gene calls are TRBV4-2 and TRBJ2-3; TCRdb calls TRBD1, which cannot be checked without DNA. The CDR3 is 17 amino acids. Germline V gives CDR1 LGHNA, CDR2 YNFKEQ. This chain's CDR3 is CASSQVGTGGATDTQYF.

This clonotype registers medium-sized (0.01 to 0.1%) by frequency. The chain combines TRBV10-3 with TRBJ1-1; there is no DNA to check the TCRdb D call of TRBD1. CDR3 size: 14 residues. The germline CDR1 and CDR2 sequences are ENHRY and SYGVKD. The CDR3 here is CAISESETDTEAFF.

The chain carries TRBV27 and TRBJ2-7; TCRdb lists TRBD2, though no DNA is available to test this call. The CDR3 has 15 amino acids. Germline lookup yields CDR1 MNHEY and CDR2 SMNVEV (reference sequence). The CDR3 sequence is CASSPSADSGYEQYF.

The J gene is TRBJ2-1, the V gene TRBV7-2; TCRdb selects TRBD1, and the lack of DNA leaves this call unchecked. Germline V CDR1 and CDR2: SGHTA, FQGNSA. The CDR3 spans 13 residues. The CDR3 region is CASRSGTSNEQFF.

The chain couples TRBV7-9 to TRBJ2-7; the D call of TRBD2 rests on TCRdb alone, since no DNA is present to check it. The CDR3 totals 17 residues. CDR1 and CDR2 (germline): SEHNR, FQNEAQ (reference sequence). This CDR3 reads CASSSSRFEGGRYEQYF. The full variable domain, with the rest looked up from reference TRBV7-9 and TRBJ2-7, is DTGVSQNPRHKITKRGQNVTFRCDPISEHNRLYWYRQTLGQGPEFLTYFQNEAQLEKSRLLSDRFSAERPKGSFSTLEIQRTEQGDSAMYLCASSSSRFEGGRYEQYFGPGTRLTVT.

CDR3 residues: CSAMSFNYGYTF. The rearrangement uses TRBV20-1 and TRBJ1-2. CDR1 and CDR2 (germline): DFQATT, SNEGSKA (reference sequence). CDR3 length: 12 residues.

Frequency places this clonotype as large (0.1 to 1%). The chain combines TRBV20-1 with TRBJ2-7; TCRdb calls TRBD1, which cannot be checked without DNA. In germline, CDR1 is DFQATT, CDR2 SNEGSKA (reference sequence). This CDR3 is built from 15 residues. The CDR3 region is CSATSPRAQTYEQYF.

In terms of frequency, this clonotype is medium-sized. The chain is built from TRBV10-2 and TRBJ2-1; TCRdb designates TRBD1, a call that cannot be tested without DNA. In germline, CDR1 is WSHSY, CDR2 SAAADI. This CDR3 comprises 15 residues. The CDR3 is CASSLGTISYNEQFF.

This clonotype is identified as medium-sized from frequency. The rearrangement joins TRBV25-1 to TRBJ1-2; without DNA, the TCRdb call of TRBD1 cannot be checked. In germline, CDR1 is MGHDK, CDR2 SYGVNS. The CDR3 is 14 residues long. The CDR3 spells CASSEFGQVSGYTF.

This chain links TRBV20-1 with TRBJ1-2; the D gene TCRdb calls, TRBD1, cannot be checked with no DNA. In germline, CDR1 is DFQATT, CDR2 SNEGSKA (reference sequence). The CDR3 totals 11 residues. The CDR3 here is CSARTGLGYTF.

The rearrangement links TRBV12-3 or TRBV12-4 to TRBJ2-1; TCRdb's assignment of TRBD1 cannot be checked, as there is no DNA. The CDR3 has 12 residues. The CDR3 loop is CGGPLSYNEQFF.

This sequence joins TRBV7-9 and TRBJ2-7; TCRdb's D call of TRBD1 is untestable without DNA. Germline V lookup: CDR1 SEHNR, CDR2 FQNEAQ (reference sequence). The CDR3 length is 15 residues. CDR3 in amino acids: CASSLTRVNRGPGYF.

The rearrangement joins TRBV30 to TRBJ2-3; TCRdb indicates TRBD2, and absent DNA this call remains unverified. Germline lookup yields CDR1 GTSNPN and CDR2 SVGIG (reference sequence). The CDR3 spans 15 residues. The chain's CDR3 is CAWSVGLADADTQYF.

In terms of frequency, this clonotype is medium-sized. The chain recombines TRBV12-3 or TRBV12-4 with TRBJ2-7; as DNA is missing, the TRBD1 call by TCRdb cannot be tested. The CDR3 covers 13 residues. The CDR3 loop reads CASSLTGSYEQYF.

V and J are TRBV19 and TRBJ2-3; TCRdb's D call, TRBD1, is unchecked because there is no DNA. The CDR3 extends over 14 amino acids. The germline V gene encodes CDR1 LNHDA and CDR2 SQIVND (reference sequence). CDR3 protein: CATRKGQPTDTQYF. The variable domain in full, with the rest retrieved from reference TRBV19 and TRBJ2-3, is DGGITQSPKYLFRKEGQNVTLSCEQNLNHDAMYWYRQDPGQGLRLIYYSQIVNDFQKGDIAEGYSVSREKKESFPLTVTSAQKNPTAFYLCATRKGQPTDTQYFGPGTRLTVL.

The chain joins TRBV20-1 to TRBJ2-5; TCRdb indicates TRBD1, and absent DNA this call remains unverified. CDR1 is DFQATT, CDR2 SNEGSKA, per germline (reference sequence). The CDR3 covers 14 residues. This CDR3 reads CSARVAGSEETQYF.